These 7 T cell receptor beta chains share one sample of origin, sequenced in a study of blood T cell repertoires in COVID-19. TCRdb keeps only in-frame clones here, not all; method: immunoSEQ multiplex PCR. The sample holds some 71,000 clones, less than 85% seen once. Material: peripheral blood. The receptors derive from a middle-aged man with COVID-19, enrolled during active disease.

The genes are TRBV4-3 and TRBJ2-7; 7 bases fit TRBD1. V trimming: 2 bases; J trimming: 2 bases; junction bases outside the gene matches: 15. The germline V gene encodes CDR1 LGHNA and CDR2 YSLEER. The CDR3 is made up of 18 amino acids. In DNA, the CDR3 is TGCGCCAGCAGCCAAAATACCTTCGACAGGGCTCCAGCCTACGAGCAGTACTTC. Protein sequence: CASSQNTFDRAPAYEQYF.

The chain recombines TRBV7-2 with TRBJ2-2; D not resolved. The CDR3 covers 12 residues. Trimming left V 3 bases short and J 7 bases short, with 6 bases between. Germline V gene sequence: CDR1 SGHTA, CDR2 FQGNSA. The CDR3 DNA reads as TGTGCCAGCAGCTTTATCGGCGGGGAGCTGTTTTTT. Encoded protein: CASSFIGGELFF. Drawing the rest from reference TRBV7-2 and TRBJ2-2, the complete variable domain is GAGVSQSPSNKVTEKGKDVELRCDPISGHTALYWYRQSLGQGLEFLIYFQGNSAPDKSGLPSDRFSAERTGGSVSTLTIQRTQQEDSAVYLCASSFIGGELFFGEGSRLTVL.

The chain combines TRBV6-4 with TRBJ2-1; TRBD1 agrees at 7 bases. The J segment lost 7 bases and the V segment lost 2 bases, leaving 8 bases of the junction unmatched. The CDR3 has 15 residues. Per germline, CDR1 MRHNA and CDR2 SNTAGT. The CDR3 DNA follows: TGTGCCAGCAGTGACCAGACAGGGAAGGGAAATGAGCAGTTCTTC. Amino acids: CASSDQTGKGNEQFF.

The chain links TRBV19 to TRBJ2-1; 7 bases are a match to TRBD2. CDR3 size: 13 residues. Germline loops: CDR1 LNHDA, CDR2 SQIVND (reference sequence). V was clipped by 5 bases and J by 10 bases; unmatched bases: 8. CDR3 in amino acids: CASSSTSSREQFF. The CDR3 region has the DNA TGTGCCAGTAGTTCGACTAGCAGTCGGGAGCAGTTCTTC.

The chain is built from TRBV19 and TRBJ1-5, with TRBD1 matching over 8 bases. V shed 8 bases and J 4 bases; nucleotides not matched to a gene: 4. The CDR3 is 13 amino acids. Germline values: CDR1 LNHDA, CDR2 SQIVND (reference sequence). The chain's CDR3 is CASEDRANQPQHF. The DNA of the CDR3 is TGTGCCAGTGAGGACAGGGCAAATCAGCCCCAGCATTTT.

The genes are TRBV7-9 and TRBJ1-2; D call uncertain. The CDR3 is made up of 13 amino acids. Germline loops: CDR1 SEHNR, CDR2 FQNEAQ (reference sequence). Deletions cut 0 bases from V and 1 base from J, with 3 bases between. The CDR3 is CASSLAGNYGYTF. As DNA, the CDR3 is TGTGCCAGCAGCTTAGCCGGTAACTATGGCTACACCTTC.

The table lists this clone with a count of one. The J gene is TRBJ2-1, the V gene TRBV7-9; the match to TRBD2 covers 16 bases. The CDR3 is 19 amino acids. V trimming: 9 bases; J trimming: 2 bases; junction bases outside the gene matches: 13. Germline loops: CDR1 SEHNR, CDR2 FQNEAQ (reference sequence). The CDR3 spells CASSGPGLAGGPAYNEQFF. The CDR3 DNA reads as TGTGCCAGTTCTGGGCCGGGACTAGCGGGGGGGCCCGCCTACAATGAGCAGTTCTTC.